This entry lists 20 T cell receptor beta chains sequenced from one sample in a study of blood T cells in healthy people across ages. Using a J-beta primer mix together with a sample-barcoded 5' primer, a second PCR was run for roughly 7 to 12 cycles. TCRdb re-called the 5' RACE reads through MiXCR, storing one row per CDR3 protein. Counted here are 750,000 to 950,000 distinct CDR3 sequences, around half occurring once; the ten biggest clones make up roughly 37%. Sequenced input: blood. The receptors come from a man of 80 years or more in good health.

The rearrangement links TRBV29-1 to TRBJ2-5, with TRBD2 matching 12 bases. This CDR3 comprises 14 residues. Germline CDR1 and CDR2: SQVTM and ANQGSEA. V lost 7 bases to trimming and J lost 11 bases; unmatched junction nucleotides: 14. CDR3 residues: CSASTSGRGNEQYF. The CDR3, as DNA: TGCAGCGCTTCGACTAGCGGGAGAGGAAATGAGCAGTACTTC.

The V and J genes are TRBV4-3 and TRBJ2-2; no clear D. Trimming removed 0 bases at V and 9 bases at J, with 11 bases between. The CDR3 runs to 14 residues. Germline assignment: CDR1 LGHNA and CDR2 YSLEER. CDR3 region: CASSQDISDRELFF. In DNA, the CDR3 is TGCGCCAGCAGCCAAGATATCAGTGACCGGGAGCTGTTTTTT.

The CDR3 DNA reads as TGTGCCAGCAGCGGGGGCCCTGGGGGGTACGAACAGTACTTC. This sequence encodes CASSGGPGGYEQYF. The chain couples TRBV21-1 to TRBJ2-7; TRBD2, as called in the table, went unchecked against the DNA. TRBV21-1 is shown as a pseudogene. The CDR3 spans 14 residues.

V and J are TRBV24-1 and TRBJ2-1, with 11 bases identical to TRBD2. The junction had 8 bases not matched to a gene; V was cut back by 4 bases and J by 7 bases. Germline V lookup: CDR1 KGHDR, CDR2 SFDVKD. The CDR3 totals 16 residues. CDR3 sequence reads: CATSETLAGGVNEQFF. The CDR3 region has the DNA TGTGCCACCAGTGAGACCCTAGCGGGAGGTGTGAATGAGCAGTTCTTC.

In this sample, this clonotype turned up a few times. V and J are TRBV12-3 or TRBV12-4 and TRBJ1-2, with D tentatively TRBD1 (6 bases). The CDR3 sequence is 12 residues long. Trimming pared 8 bases from V and 2 bases from J, leaving 9 bases between. The CDR3 nucleotides read TGTGCCAGCCGTAGGGGGAACTATGGCTACACCTTC. Translation gives CASRRGNYGYTF.

J is TRBJ2-7 and V is TRBV6-2 or TRBV6-3, with 8 bases matching TRBD1. The CDR3 runs to 15 residues. J gave up 7 bases and V 6 bases, and 14 bases lay outside the gene matches. From germline, CDR1 is MNHEY and CDR2 SVGEGT. The CDR3, as DNA: TGTGCCAGCAGAATAAACAGGGGGTCCCGGAATGAGCAGTACTTC. This codes for CASRINRGSRNEQYF.

In its sample, this clonotype was seen a few times. The genes are TRBV12-3 or TRBV12-4 and TRBJ2-5, with 7 bases fitting TRBD2. Trimming removed 2 bases from V and 1 base from J; junction bases left unmatched: 1. The CDR3 has 14 amino acids. For the CDR3, the DNA is TGTGCCAGCAGTTTACGACTAGCCCAAGAGACCCAGTACTTC. Residues: CASSLRLAQETQYF.

This chain uses TRBV20-1 with TRBJ1-4; 7 nucleotides align to TRBD1. With 6 bases clipped from V and 7 bases from J, the junction kept 11 bases outside the gene matches. Per the germline V gene, CDR1 is DFQATT and CDR2 is SNEGSKA (reference sequence). This CDR3 spans 14 amino acids. The DNA for the CDR3 is TGCAGTGCGAATAAGGACAGGAGGAGTGAAAAACTGTTTTTT. Translation: CSANKDRRSEKLFF.

The chain links TRBV4-1 to TRBJ1-2; D ambiguous. V was clipped by 0 bases and J by 4 bases, with 9 bases between them. The V gene's germline CDR1 is MGHRA and CDR2 YSYEKL. This CDR3 has 14 residues. CDR3 in amino acids: CASSQDREPYGYTF. The DNA for the CDR3 is TGCGCCAGCAGCCAAGATCGGGAGCCCTATGGCTACACCTTC.

This clonotype was observed a single time. V usage is TRBV7-2 and J usage is TRBJ2-4; D might be TRBD1 (6 bases). The last part of the DNA fits TRBJ2-5 better; the J call may be wrong. The CDR3 sequence is 14 residues long. Germline V lookup: CDR1 SGHTA, CDR2 FQGNSA. The DNA of the CDR3 is TGTGCCAGCAGCGTGACAGGAAATCAAGAGACCCAGTACTTC. Its protein is CASSVTGNQETQYF.

The chain recombines TRBV11-2 with TRBJ2-5, with D tentatively TRBD1 (6 bases). In germline, CDR1 is SGHAT, CDR2 FQNNGV. This CDR3 has 14 amino acids. V was pared by 4 bases and J by 5 bases, with 14 bases between. The CDR3 spells CASSSRTVWETQYF. CDR3 DNA: TGTGCCAGCAGCTCGAGGACAGTGTGGGAGACCCAGTACTTC. Together with reference TRBV11-2 and TRBJ2-5, the CDR3 gives the full variable domain: EAGVAQSPRYKIIEKRQSVAFWCNPISGHATLYWYQQILGQGPKLLIQFQNNGVVDDSQLPKDRFSAERLKGVDSTLKIQPAKLEDSAVYLCASSSRTVWETQYFGPGTRLLVL.

The chain is built from TRBV24-1 and TRBJ2-3; D may correspond to TRBD1 or TRBD2 (5 bases each). The length of the CDR3 is 15 residues. V dropped 6 bases and J dropped 6 bases, with 18 bases sitting between them. Germline assignment: CDR1 KGHDR and CDR2 SFDVKD. The CDR3 DNA sequence: TGTGCCACCAGTCGGGGTTTCAGGGCAACGGATACGCAGTATTTT. This gives the protein CATSRGFRATDTQYF.

CDR3 in DNA: TGCAGTGCTAGAGGGAAAGGGGTAGCTGGAAACACCATATATTTT. Translation gives CSARGKGVAGNTIYF. V and J are TRBV20-1 and TRBJ1-3; D may be TRBD1 (5 bases). CDR1 is DFQATT and CDR2 is SNEGSKA in the germline V gene (reference sequence). The length of the CDR3 is 15 residues. V was shortened by 1 base and J by 2 bases, with 12 bases between the two germline ends.

This rearrangement joins TRBV5-1 to TRBJ2-7; the D gene is possibly TRBD2 (6 bases). Trimming took off 0 bases at V and 4 bases at J, with 11 bases between the two ends. Germline assignment: CDR1 SGHRS and CDR2 YFSETQ. The CDR3 length is 14 residues. The CDR3 here is CASSLVPGEYEQYF. The CDR3 DNA is TGCGCCAGCAGCTTGGTGCCGGGGGAGTACGAGCAGTACTTC.

The V gene is TRBV5-1, the J gene TRBJ2-7; TRBD1 aligns across 7 bases. CDR1 and CDR2 from the germline V gene are SGHRS and YFSETQ. J was trimmed by 0 bases and V by 4 bases; bases with no gene match: 4. The CDR3 length is 14 residues. The CDR3 is CASSNRTGSYEQYF. For the CDR3, the DNA is TGCGCCAGCAGCAACCGGACAGGCTCCTACGAGCAGTACTTC.

This clonotype was counted a few times. A much larger clone lies one base from this, so it may be a read error. V and J are TRBV7-2 and TRBJ2-7; 9 positions match TRBD2. Germline V CDR1 and CDR2: SGHTA, FQGNSA. This CDR3 is 15 amino acids long. V shed 5 bases, J shed 0 bases, and the junction held 5 bases outside the gene matches. CDR3 coding DNA: TGTGCCAGCAGCCGGATTAGCGGGAGCTCCTACGAGCAGTACTTC. Protein sequence: CASSRISGSSYEQYF.

V and J are TRBV18 and TRBJ2-7; D call uncertain. CDR3 length: 14 amino acids. V was pared by 4 bases and J by 8 bases, with 18 bases between. The V gene's germline CDR1 is KGHSH and CDR2 LQKENI. The CDR3 coding sequence is TGTGCCAGCTCACTCCGTATTGGAGTTCAACAGCAGTACTTC. Translation gives CASSLRIGVQQQYF.

Concerning this clonotype itself: Sequence at one end of the junction differs from germline and may be a read error. This chain links TRBV25-1 with TRBJ2-7, with D hard to call. The CDR3 runs 11 residues. Germline CDR1 reads MGHDK; CDR2 reads SYGVNS. The CDR3 DNA reads TGTGTCAGCAGAACCAACTACGAGCAGTACTTC. Translating it yields CVSRTNYEQYF.

V usage is TRBV7-9 and J usage is TRBJ1-6; D not certain. The CDR3 spans 14 residues. Germline V lookup: CDR1 SEHNR, CDR2 FQNEAQ (reference sequence). Between the trimmed V and J ends, which lost 4 bases and 6 bases, there was a span of 10 bases. The CDR3 coding sequence is TGTGCCAGCAGCTCGGGGTGGGGTAATTCACCCCTCCACTTT. The encoded protein is CASSSGWGNSPLHF.

The chain couples TRBV21-1 to TRBJ1-2; the D segment call TRBD1 is taken from the table without a DNA check. TRBV21-1 is a listed pseudogene. This CDR3 has 17 amino acids. The CDR3 here is CASSPQQGGKYLGGYTF. CDR3 nucleotide sequence: TGTGCCAGCAGCCCTCAACAGGGTGGTAAATACTTGGGGGGCTACACCTTC.